Below are 16 T cell receptor beta chains sequenced from a single sample in a study of regulatory T cells in long-lasting Graves disease. Time point given: newly diagnosed GD, antithyroid drugs for less than 3 months. PBMC-extracted RNA yielded the TCR library. The TCR beta library used iRepertoire HTBI primers with Arm-PCR amplification of CDR3. TCRdb re-analysed the multiplex PCR reads in MiXCR, keeping a single row per CDR3 protein. This repertoire shows roughly 610,000 distinct CDR3 sequences, approximately 16% found once; its top ten account for more than 10%. These sequences were also reported in another study, on T cells in Graves' hyperthyroidism and ophthalmopathy.

Here the sequenced sample was peripheral blood mononuclear cells (PBMCs), taken at new diagnosis, from a patient treated with antithyroid drugs. These receptors all come from a young man with Graves disease.

This rearrangement joins TRBV5-1 to TRBJ2-5; no definite D call. The CDR3 sequence is 13 residues long. Trimming removed 5 bases from V and 1 base from J, with 9 bases in between. The V gene's germline CDR1 is SGHRS and CDR2 YFSETQ. CDR3 residues: CASSDTFQETQYF. The CDR3 DNA reads as TGCGCCAGCAGTGACACCTTCCAAGAGACCCAGTACTTC.

In its sample, this clonotype was seen once. Only one base separates this from a far larger clonotype, so it likely reflects a read error. The chain links TRBV11-3 to TRBJ2-5; D uncertain. Germline V lookup: CDR1 SGHNT, CDR2 YENEEA. The CDR3 contains 17 residues. CDR3 coding DNA: TGTACCAGCAGCCAGAAGGCGGAGCGTAGGTACCAAGAGACCCAGTACTTC. Its protein is CTSSQKAERRYQETQYF.

This clonotype was seen at least ten times. This chain connects TRBV6-2 or TRBV6-3 to TRBJ2-3, with D perhaps matching TRBD2 (5 bases). The V gene's germline CDR1 is MNHEY and CDR2 SVGEGT. The CDR3 sequence is 15 residues long. The V gene lost 0 bases and the J gene lost 0 bases, with 7 bases spanning the gap. The CDR3 sequence: CASSYSSESTDTQYF. Written as DNA, the CDR3 is TGTGCCAGCAGTTACTCTAGCGAGAGCACAGATACGCAGTATTTT.

This clonotype has just a few counts. The V call is TRBV20-1, the J call TRBJ1-2; D not resolved. CDR3 length: 15 residues. Germline loops: CDR1 DFQATT, CDR2 SNEGSKA (reference sequence). V lost 0 bases to trimming and J lost 5 bases, with 16 bases between them. Here the CDR3 reads CSARDRRSNGYGYTF. In DNA form, the CDR3 reads TGCAGTGCTAGAGATCGTCGCAGCAACGGGTATGGCTACACCTTC.

This rearrangement joins TRBV9 to TRBJ1-6; D might be TRBD1 (5 bases). CDR3 length equals 15 residues. Per germline, CDR1 SGDLS and CDR2 YYNGEE. V was shortened by 5 bases and J by 7 bases, with 16 bases between the two germline ends. This CDR3 is CASSPGTGENSPLHF. The CDR3 DNA sequence: TGTGCCAGCAGTCCTGGGACCGGAGAAAATTCACCCCTCCACTTT.

The chain combines TRBV28 with TRBJ2-7; TRBD1 might be the D (6 bases). CDR1 and CDR2 from the germline V gene are MDHEN and SYDVKM. This CDR3 comprises 16 residues. V shed 6 bases and J shed 4 bases, with 22 bases lying between them. The CDR3 here is CASRPHQGLVAYEQYF. In DNA, the CDR3 is TGTGCCAGCAGACCCCATCAGGGGCTAGTCGCGTACGAGCAGTACTTC.

This clonotype was seen at least ten times. The chain joins TRBV28 to TRBJ1-1; no firm D call. The V gene's germline CDR1 is MDHEN and CDR2 SYDVKM. Between the trimmed V and J ends, which lost 6 bases and 11 bases, there was a span of 16 bases. This CDR3 is 12 amino acids long. CDR3 DNA: TGTGCCAGCAGCGGTGCCCTCGGCCGGGCTTTCTTT. Residues: CASSGALGRAFF. Using reference TRBV28 and TRBJ1-1 for the parts outside the CDR3, the full variable domain is DVKVTQSSRYLVKRTGEKVFLECVQDMDHENMFWYRQDPGLGLRLIYFSYDVKMKEKGDIPEGYSVSREKKERFSLILESASTNQTSMYLCASSGALGRAFFGQGTRLTVV.

This clonotype was detected only a few times. The chain couples TRBV4-1 to TRBJ1-4; D gene ambiguous. V lost 1 base and J 5 bases, leaving 11 bases between the germline ends. The V gene's germline CDR1 is MGHRA and CDR2 YSYEKL. CDR3 length: 15 amino acids. Here the CDR3 reads CASSQGAGPNEKLFF. Written as DNA, the CDR3 is TGCGCCAGCAGCCAAGGGGCAGGCCCGAATGAAAAACTGTTTTTT.

This chain links TRBV9 with TRBJ2-2; a weak D match, TRBD2 (6 bases). CDR1 and CDR2 (germline): SGDLS, YYNGEE. CDR3 length: 17 residues. Trimming stripped 2 bases from V and 1 base from J, with 15 bases between. In DNA form, the CDR3 reads TGTGCCAGCAGCGTGCACTCGGGACTCAGGAACACCGGGGAGCTGTTTTTT. Protein sequence: CASSVHSGLRNTGELFF. Filled out from reference TRBV9 and TRBJ2-2, the complete variable domain reads DSGVTQTPKHLITATGQRVTLRCSPRSGDLSVYWYQQSLDQGLQFLIQYYNGEERAKGNILERFSAQQFPDLHSELNLSSLELGDSALYFCASSVHSGLRNTGELFFGEGSRLTVL.

The V and J genes are TRBV4-1 and TRBJ1-1; maybe TRBD1 (6 bases). Trimming pared 3 bases from V and 1 base from J, leaving 9 bases between. Germline V gene sequence: CDR1 MGHRA, CDR2 YSYEKL. The CDR3 has 14 residues. This CDR3 reads CASSQRQENTEAFF. Here the CDR3 DNA reads TGCGCCAGCAGCCAGAGACAGGAGAACACTGAAGCTTTCTTT.

The CDR3 here is CASSIGNRAGDEQYF. For the CDR3, the DNA is TGTGCCAGTAGTATCGGGAACAGGGCCGGAGACGAGCAGTACTTC. The rearrangement joins TRBV19 to TRBJ2-7, with D perhaps matching TRBD1 (6 bases). The germline CDR1 and CDR2 sequences are LNHDA and SQIVND (reference sequence). V was pared by 3 bases and J by 5 bases, with 17 bases between. There are 15 residues in the CDR3.

This clonotype has a count of ten or more. CDR3 DNA: TGTGCCAGCAGCGGACAGCCCTATGGCTACACCTTC. Translated: CASSGQPYGYTF. The chain employs TRBV28 and TRBJ1-2; D might be TRBD1 (6 bases). Germline CDR1 reads MDHEN; CDR2 reads SYDVKM. The CDR3 runs to 12 residues. V was pared by 6 bases and J by 4 bases, with 9 bases between.

The chain carries TRBV3-1 and TRBJ2-2; the match to TRBD2 covers 13 bases. V gave up 2 bases and J gave up 0 bases; unmatched junction bases: 15. The CDR3 loop spans 22 amino acids. Looked up from germline, CDR1 is LGHDT and CDR2 is YNNKEL (reference sequence). CDR3 nucleotide sequence: TGTGCCAGCAGCCAATACGAAAAGACCGGGACTAGCGGGGAGCCGAACACCGGGGAGCTGTTTTTT. Translated, it gives CASSQYEKTGTSGEPNTGELFF.

This clonotype was seen repeatedly, ten times or more. This chain connects TRBV27 to TRBJ2-3; D might be TRBD1 or TRBD2, each matching 5 bases. Germline V lookup: CDR1 MNHEY, CDR2 SMNVEV (reference sequence). Trimming took off 6 bases at V and 1 base at J, with 14 bases between the two ends. The CDR3 has 15 residues. Written as DNA, the CDR3 is TGTGCCAGCAGCTTAAGCGTGGGGGGCACAGATACGCAGTATTTT. Its protein is CASSLSVGGTDTQYF.

This clonotype was counted at least ten times. The J gene is TRBJ2-7, the V gene TRBV11-2; no firm D call. This CDR3 has 11 amino acids. The V gene's germline CDR1 is SGHAT and CDR2 FQNNGV. V lost 4 bases, J lost 4 bases, and 5 bases lay in between. CDR3 sequence (DNA): TGTGCCAGCAGCTCCGTTTACGAGCAGTACTTC. Protein sequence: CASSSVYEQYF.

This clonotype was seen repeatedly, ten times or more. The chain uses TRBV20-1 and TRBJ2-7; D is unresolved. CDR3 size: 11 residues. Germline V gene lookup returns CDR1 DFQATT and CDR2 SNEGSKA (reference sequence). V lost 3 bases, J lost 5 bases, and 8 bases lay in between. The CDR3 DNA is TGCAGTGCTAGTCGGACGGACGAGCAGTACTTC. Translating it yields CSASRTDEQYF.